This note documents a single T cell receptor (beta chain) sequence. At one end the junction does not follow the germline gene, possibly because of a read error. The sample is drawn from a study of cytomegalovirus exposure and HLA in healthy donors. The CDR3 totals 18 residues. The germline V gene encodes CDR1 SEHNR and CDR2 FQNEAQ (reference sequence). 13 Jbeta primers and 60 Vbeta primers were used for the PCR. This table comes from immunoSEQ multiplex PCR, and its TCRdb copy is limited to in-frame clones, with some not included. The repertoire holds approximately 120,000 clones, with around 73% as singletons.

Material for sequencing was PBMCs. This chain joins TRBV7-9 and TRBJ1-1, with 10 bases identical to TRBD1. This clonotype was obtained from a man aged 40-50 years in good health and CMV-seronegative. The CDR3: CSSSLLYRDRGRDTEAFF. For the CDR3, the DNA is TGTTCCAGCAGCTTGCTTTACCGGGACAGGGGAAGGGACACTGAAGCTTTCTTT.